The rows below give T cell receptor beta chains drawn from one sample of a study of identical twins. TCRdb fed the 5' RACE reads into MiXCR, producing one record per CDR3 protein. The table records approximately 300,000 distinct CDR3 sequences, roughly 9.8% of them present only once. The same data also went into a second study, on yellow fever vaccine responses in identical twins.

The sample comprised CD8+ T cells sorted from blood. These receptors were taken from a woman aged 18-35 years in good health. The CDR3 runs from the conserved cysteine through the conserved F or W. A D gene is named only where the DNA matches it firmly. The size entry is marked missing in some rows and otherwise reads once, few, many or a size class.

size	V	D	length	J	DNA	CDR3
-	TRBV20-1	-	14	TRBJ2-2	TGCAGTGCTAGTCCTAACCTGAACACCGGGGAGCTGTTTTTT	CSASPNLNTGELFF
many	TRBV7-2	-	15	TRBJ2-7	TGTGCCAGCAGCTCAGCGGGCCGGGCCTCCTACGAGCAGTACTTC	CASSSAGRASYEQYF
many	TRBV4-1	-	16	TRBJ2-7	TGCGCCAGCAGCCAAGCTCCCGGGCTCACAAACTACGAGCAGTACTTC	CASSQAPGLTNYEQYF
many	TRBV28	TRBD2	13	TRBJ2-1	TGTGCCAGCAATAGCGGGGCTCCGAATGAGCAGTTCTTC	CASNSGAPNEQFF
-	TRBV6-4	-	13	TRBJ2-7	TGTGCCAGCAGTGACTCGATCTGGGAGGAGCAGTACTTC	CASSDSIWEEQYF
few	TRBV30	-	12	TRBJ2-1	TGTGCCTGGGACAGCGACTACAATGAGCAGTTCTTC	CAWDSDYNEQFF
many	TRBV28	-	14	TRBJ1-1	TGTGCCATAAGTACAGCCTCTATGAACACTGAAGCTTTCTTT	CAISTASMNTEAFF
-	TRBV19	TRBD1	15	TRBJ1-5	TGTGCCAGCGAGGGACAGGGAAATTTCAATCAGCCCCAGCATTTT	CASEGQGNFNQPQHF
-	TRBV20-1	-	14	TRBJ2-1	TGCAGCATTATTGCGGGTTCCTCCTACAATGAGCAGTTCTTC	CSIIAGSSYNEQFF
many	TRBV12-3/TRBV12-4	-	15	TRBJ2-3	TGTGCCAGCAACTTACCGGAGGGGTCGGGAGATACGCAGTATTTT	CASNLPEGSGDTQYF
-	TRBV9	-	14	TRBJ2-3	TGTGCCAGCAGCGGAAACCGCCCATGGGATACGCAGTATTTT	CASSGNRPWDTQYF
many	TRBV12-3/TRBV12-4	-	14	TRBJ2-2	TGTGCCAGCATTACGGGGCTTCCCTACGCCGAGCTGTTTTTT	CASITGLPYAELFF
-	TRBV28	TRBD2	16	TRBJ2-5	TGTGCCAGCAGTTCTCCCTTTAGCGGGGTCGGGGAGACCCAGTACTTC	CASSSPFSGVGETQYF
-	TRBV11-2	TRBD1	17	TRBJ2-2	TGTGCCAGCAGCTCCCCGCCCGGACAGGGGGGTACCGGGGAGCTGTTTTTT	CASSSPPGQGGTGELFF
few	TRBV20-1	TRBD2	18	TRBJ2-7	TGCAGTGCTAGAATGGTAGCGGGAGGGCCTAAAGTGAGCTACGAGCAGTACTTC	CSARMVAGGPKVSYEQYF
many	TRBV12-3/TRBV12-4	TRBD2	16	TRBJ2-3	TGTGCCAGCAGTCCTACCGGGACTAGCAGCGCAGATACGCAGTATTTT	CASSPTGTSSADTQYF
many	TRBV10-3	TRBD2	16	TRBJ2-7	TGTGCCATCAGCCCGGGACTAGCGGGGGGACACTACGAGCAGTACTTC	CAISPGLAGGHYEQYF
-	TRBV10-3	-	13	TRBJ2-7	TGTGCCATCAGGGACCGAAACTCCTACGAGCAGTACTTC	CAIRDRNSYEQYF
many	TRBV7-6	-	17	TRBJ2-5	TGTGCCAGCAGCTTAGGTTCCAAAGTCAGGGGTCAAGAGACCCAGTACTTC	CASSLGSKVRGQETQYF
many	TRBV29-1	-	11	TRBJ2-7	TGCAGCGCCTCCAGTTTTCCCGAGCAGTACTTC	CSASSFPEQYF
few	TRBV4-3	TRBD2	18	TRBJ2-3	TGCGCCAGCAGCCAAGGGCCTTCGCGGGAGCCCTCCACATATACGCAGTATTTT	CASSQGPSREPSTYTQYF
few	TRBV15	-	16	TRBJ2-1	TGTGCCACCAGCAGAGATGAGGGGAGTCTAGCCGATGAGCAGTTCTTC	CATSRDEGSLADEQFF
-	TRBV28	-	15	TRBJ1-5	TGTGCCAGCAGTTTTTTTCAGATTAGCAATCAGCCCCAGCATTTT	CASSFFQISNQPQHF
many	TRBV20-1	TRBD2	16	TRBJ2-1	TGCAGTGCTAGGACTAGCGTAGAATACTCCTACAATGAGCAGTTCTTC	CSARTSVEYSYNEQFF
-	TRBV30	-	15	TRBJ2-5	TGTGCCCTACTATACTGGACAAGGGGCTCCGAGACCCAGTACTTC	CALLYWTRGSETQYF
few	TRBV28	-	15	TRBJ2-1	TGTGCCAGCAGTTTTCCGAGGCGGGGCTACAATGAGCAGTTCTTC	CASSFPRRGYNEQFF
-	TRBV20-1	-	13	TRBJ2-1	TGCAGTGCTAGAGAACTTGGGGGGTATGAGCAGTTCTTC	CSARELGGYEQFF
-	TRBV28	-	14	TRBJ1-2	TGTGCCAGCATCTCCCCTCGGGTCCAGGGCGGCTACACCTTC	CASISPRVQGGYTF
few	TRBV11-2	-	15	TRBJ2-1	TGTGCCAGCCGTAATGGGGGACTGCTGTACAATGAGCAGTTCTTC	CASRNGGLLYNEQFF
-	TRBV20-1	TRBD2	16	TRBJ2-5	TGCAGTGCTAGATGGGCTAGCGGGAGGGCCGTAGAGACCCAGTACTTC	CSARWASGRAVETQYF
few	TRBV11-2	-	16	TRBJ1-2	TGTGCCAGCAGCCAGACTCGAACAGGAATCAACTATGGCTACACCTTC	CASSQTRTGINYGYTF
many	TRBV20-1	TRBD2	16	TRBJ2-1	TGCAGTGCTAGTACGGCTAGCGGGATAAAGGGGGATGAGCAGTTCTTC	CSASTASGIKGDEQFF
few	TRBV3-1	-	14	TRBJ2-3	TGTGCCAGCAGCCAAGAAGGAACGCTAGATACGCAGTATTTT	CASSQEGTLDTQYF
-	TRBV11-3	-	17	TRBJ2-4	TGTGCCAGCAGCTTAGTGGGGAGGAGACTAGCCAAAAACATTCAGTACTTC	CASSLVGRRLAKNIQYF
few	TRBV5-5	TRBD1	15	TRBJ1-6	TGTGCCAGCAGCTTTGATCAGGGGGCATGGTCACCCCTCCACTTT	CASSFDQGAWSPLHF
many	TRBV4-3	-	14	TRBJ2-7	TGCGCCAGCAGCCAAGAAAGAATGGGCTACGAGCAGTACTTC	CASSQERMGYEQYF
many	TRBV10-1	TRBD2	17	TRBJ2-1	TGCGCCAGCAGTGAGTCCGGGACTAGCGTTTCCTACAATGAGCAGTTCTTC	CASSESGTSVSYNEQFF
few	TRBV2	TRBD2	19	TRBJ2-5	TGTGCCAGCAGCGAACCTCGACTAGCGGGAGATTTAGGGCAAGAGACCCAGTACTTC	CASSEPRLAGDLGQETQYF
few	TRBV12-3/TRBV12-4	-	19	TRBJ1-1	TGTGCCAGCACGTTTCTACCCCCGCAGCCGGGATTCAGGGACACTGAAGCTTTCTTT	CASTFLPPQPGFRDTEAFF
many	TRBV20-1	TRBD1	15	TRBJ1-5	TGCAGTGCTAGAGATCCGGGACAGGAGAATCAGCCCCAGCATTTT	CSARDPGQENQPQHF
few	TRBV11-2	TRBD2	17	TRBJ2-3	TGTGCCAGCAGCTTAGTAACAGCGGGGGCCTACACAGATACGCAGTATTTT	CASSLVTAGAYTDTQYF
few	TRBV27	TRBD1	13	TRBJ2-1	TGTGCCAGCGAAAGGACAGGGTCTAATGAGCAGTTCTTC	CASERTGSNEQFF
-	TRBV6-5	-	15	TRBJ2-5	TGTGCCAGCAGTTATAGGGGGTACCCGGGGGAGACCCAGTACTTC	CASSYRGYPGETQYF
few	TRBV4-2	-	14	TRBJ2-5	TGTGCCAGCAGCCAAGATATTGGCGGGGAGACCCAGTACTTC	CASSQDIGGETQYF
-	TRBV3-1	-	14	TRBJ2-7	TGTGCCAGCAGCTGGGCCCAGGGAGTAGGCGAGCAGTACTTC	CASSWAQGVGEQYF